Listed below are T cell receptor beta chains from one sample, sequenced in a study of a mutant IDH1 vaccine in newly diagnosed glioma. Measured with immunoSEQ multiplex PCR; TCRdb has only the in-frame clones, and not every one. The repertoire holds tens of thousands of clones, with under 90% as singletons. No antigen has been identified for these receptors. The sample here was PBMCs, taken from a glioma patient whose treatment included an IDH1 peptide vaccine. These receptors were collected from a woman between 45 and 60 years old with glioma. The CDR3 runs from the conserved cysteine through the conserved F or W. D genes are given only for firm matches. A clone size is listed for some rows: how often the clone was seen (once, few, many), or a class if it is expanded.

d_call,j_call,v_call,clone_size,cdr3_nt,cdr3_aa
-,TRBJ1-5,TRBV4-1,-,TGCGCCAGCAGCCCCTTCCGGAGTAGCAATCAGCCCCAGCATTTT,CASSPFRSSNQPQHF
TRBD2,TRBJ2-2,TRBV27,-,TGTGCCAGCAGTTTAGTTAGCGGGAGGGCCGGGGAGCTGTTTTTT,CASSLVSGRAGELFF
-,TRBJ2-3,TRBV11-3,-,TGTGCCAGCAGCCTGGACGGGGGCCCCGATACGCAGTATTTT,CASSLDGGPDTQYF
-,TRBJ1-5,TRBV9,-,TGTGCCAGCAGCGATGGGGGAATCAATCAGCCCCAGCATTTT,CASSDGGINQPQHF
-,TRBJ1-2,TRBV6-5,few,TGTGCCAGCAGGTTTGCGAATAACTATGGCTACACCTTC,CASRFANNYGYTF
TRBD2,TRBJ2-2,TRBV13,-,TGTGCCAGCAGCTTTGTTAGCGGGAGGTGGAGCACCGGGGAGCTGTTTTTT,CASSFVSGRWSTGELFF
-,TRBJ2-2,TRBV5-5,-,TGTGCCAGCAGCTTGGGACCTTTTGGTTATCCCGGGGAGCTGTTTTTT,CASSLGPFGYPGELFF
-,TRBJ2-7,TRBV7-9,-,TGTGCCAGCAGCAAAAGCCCTTCAGAGCCCGAGCAGTACTTC,CASSKSPSEPEQYF
TRBD1,TRBJ1-5,TRBV5-5,-,TGTGCCAGCAGCTGGGACAGGGGCACTCAGCCCCAGCATTTT,CASSWDRGTQPQHF
TRBD2,TRBJ2-1,TRBV5-1,-,TGCGCCAGCAGCAAATTAGCGGGAGTTAGCTCCTACAATGAGCAGTTCTTC,CASSKLAGVSSYNEQFF
TRBD2,TRBJ2-2,TRBV4-1,few,TGCGCCAGCAGCCAAGAGCAGACTAGCAGCGGGGAGCTGTTTTTT,CASSQEQTSSGELFF
TRBD2,TRBJ2-3,TRBV4-1,-,TGCGCCAGCAGCTTGGGACTAGCGGGCACAGATACGCAGTATTTT,CASSLGLAGTDTQYF
-,TRBJ2-7,TRBV7-9,few,TGTGCCAGCAGTTCCTGGGGGCGAGACTACGAGCAGTACTTC,CASSSWGRDYEQYF
TRBD1,TRBJ2-7,TRBV28,-,TGTGCCAGCAGTTTACCCGGGACAGGGAGGGGCGAGCAGTACTTC,CASSLPGTGRGEQYF
-,TRBJ2-3,TRBV29-1,-,TGCAGCGTTGAAGATCTTGCGGGGAATACGCAGTATTTT,CSVEDLAGNTQYF
-,TRBJ2-7,TRBV30,-,TGTGCCTGGAGTGTAAGCTACGAGCAGTACTTC,CAWSVSYEQYF
TRBD1,TRBJ1-2,TRBV4-1,-,TGCGCCAGCAGCCGGACAGGGGGCGATGGCTACACCTTC,CASSRTGGDGYTF
TRBD1,TRBJ2-5,TRBV9,-,TGTGCCAGCAGCCAGGGGGCAAAGCAGACCCAGTACTTC,CASSQGAKQTQYF
-,TRBJ2-2,TRBV7-9,-,TGTGCCAGCAGCTTAAGGGCAGGGGCCACCGGGGAGCTGTTTTTT,CASSLRAGATGELFF
TRBD1,TRBJ1-1,TRBV7-2,-,TGTGCCAGCAGCCATTGGGACAGGGAGAACACTGAAGCTTTCTTT,CASSHWDRENTEAFF
-,TRBJ2-2,TRBV19,-,TGTGCCAGTAGTTACCCGGGAGTCTCGGGGGAGCTGTTTTTT,CASSYPGVSGELFF
TRBD2,TRBJ2-3,TRBV15,-,TGTGCCACCAGCACTCCGTCGCGGGGGACCACAGATACGCAGTATTTT,CATSTPSRGTTDTQYF
-,TRBJ2-7,TRBV5-1,-,TGCGCCAGCAGCTTGGGACAGCAGAGCTCCTACGAGCAGTACTTC,CASSLGQQSSYEQYF
-,TRBJ2-1,TRBV19,-,TGTGCCAGTAGTATGAGGGAGAGGTCCTACAATGAGCAGTTCTTC,CASSMRERSYNEQFF
TRBD1,TRBJ2-3,TRBV19,-,TGTGCCAGTAGAGGGACAGCTCAACCTAGCACAGATACGCAGTATTTT,CASRGTAQPSTDTQYF
-,TRBJ2-5,TRBV2,-,TGTGCCAGCACTTTCCACGAGACCCAGTACTTC,CASTFHETQYF
TRBD2,TRBJ2-1,TRBV7-9,-,TGTGCCAGCAGCTTAGGGACTAGCGGGGCGCCAGGGTTCTTC,CASSLGTSGAPGFF
-,TRBJ2-7,TRBV7-2,once,TGTGCCAGCAGCTTAGTCGGTGGGCCCTACGAGCAGTACTTC,CASSLVGGPYEQYF
-,TRBJ2-3,TRBV15,once,TGTGCCACCAGCAGAGCACAGACGGCCTCCCGAGATACGCAGTATTTT,CATSRAQTASRDTQYF
-,TRBJ2-4,TRBV27,-,TGTGCCAGCGGCCCGCAGGGTACCAAAAACATTCAGTACTTC,CASGPQGTKNIQYF
-,TRBJ2-7,TRBV10-1,once,TGCGCCAGCAGTGAAGGCGGGGCCCCCCACGAGCAGTACTTC,CASSEGGAPHEQYF
-,TRBJ2-7,TRBV4-1,once,TGCGCCAGCAGCCAAGATCGGTCCCTCGGGGACGAGCAGTACTTC,CASSQDRSLGDEQYF
-,TRBJ2-7,TRBV5-8,-,TGTGCCAGCAGCTTCGCAGGGGAGAACTACGAGCAGTACTTC,CASSFAGENYEQYF
-,TRBJ2-7,TRBV30,once,TGTGCCTGGAACAGGGCTATGATTTACGAGCAGTACTTC,CAWNRAMIYEQYF
TRBD1,TRBJ2-7,TRBV7-9,-,TGTGCCAGCAGCTTAATAGCAGGGGGAGCCCTCGACTACGAGCAGTACTTC,CASSLIAGGALDYEQYF
-,TRBJ2-7,TRBV5-5,-,TGTGCCAGCAGCTTATATGGGGGTCAATCCTACGAGCAGTACTTC,CASSLYGGQSYEQYF
-,TRBJ2-7,TRBV19,-,TGTGCCAGTAGTATAGGCGGGACCAGCTCCTACGAGCAGTACTTC,CASSIGGTSSYEQYF
TRBD2,TRBJ2-3,TRBV7-3,-,TGTGCCAGCAGCCAAACTAGCGGAATCACAGATACGCAGTATTTT,CASSQTSGITDTQYF
TRBD1,TRBJ2-6,TRBV5-1,-,TGCGCCAGCACCCCCGGGACAGGGCTGATCGTCCTGACTTTC,CASTPGTGLIVLTF